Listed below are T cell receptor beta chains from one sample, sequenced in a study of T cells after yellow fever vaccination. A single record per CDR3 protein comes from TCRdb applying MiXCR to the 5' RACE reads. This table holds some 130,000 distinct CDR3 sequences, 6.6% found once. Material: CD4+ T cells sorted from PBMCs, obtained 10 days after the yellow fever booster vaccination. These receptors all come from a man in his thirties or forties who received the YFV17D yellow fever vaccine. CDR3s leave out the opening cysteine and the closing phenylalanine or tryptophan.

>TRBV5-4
ASSSEAGVSYEQY
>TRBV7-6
ASSPLVEGSYEQY
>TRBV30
AWSVQEISRQF
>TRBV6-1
ASRPQGPTDTQY
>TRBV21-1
ASSKAPREVGETQY
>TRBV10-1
ASSEAGYNEQF
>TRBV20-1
SAQDRKDYEQY
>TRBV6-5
ASSFGLAGGTGELF
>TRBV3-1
ASSVSGRVNNEQF
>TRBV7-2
ASSLNWRGEQF
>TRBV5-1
ASSSHLGQGPPEAF
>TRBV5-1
ASSLDAQGTYEQY
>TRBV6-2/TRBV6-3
ASSRRTRLRETQY
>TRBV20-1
SGLLAGGYEQY
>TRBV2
ASSATGQGDEQF